This passage covers 24 T cell receptor beta chains from one sample sequenced in a study of blood T cell repertoires in COVID-19. Using immunoSEQ multiplex PCR, the repertoire was profiled, and TCRdb retains in-frame clones only, with some absent. The sample includes 250,000 or so clones, around 88% of them seen just once. The specimen sequenced was peripheral blood. Receptors originate from a woman in her twenties or thirties with COVID-19, enrolled during active disease.

A few counts support this clone. The chain is built from TRBV4-1 and TRBJ2-5; D ambiguous. The CDR3 is 13 amino acids. The germline V and J ends were trimmed by 2 bases and 5 bases, with 9 bases remaining between them. Germline V CDR1 and CDR2: MGHRA, YSYEKL. CDR3 DNA: TGCGCCAGCAGCCAATGGAGACGGGAGACCCAGTACTTC. This gives the protein CASSQWRRETQYF.

This clone has only one observation. J is TRBJ1-5 and V is TRBV6-5, with D tentatively TRBD1 (6 bases). The CDR3 runs to 13 residues. V was pared by 7 bases and J by 3 bases, with 10 bases between. Germline CDR1 MNHEY, CDR2 SVGAGI. The CDR3 loop reads CASNGQSNQPQHF. DNA of the CDR3: TGTGCCAGCAACGGACAGTCCAATCAGCCCCAGCATTTT.

The chain recombines TRBV5-4 with TRBJ1-4; 7 bases align to TRBD1. Germline assignment: CDR1 SGHNT and CDR2 YYREEE (reference sequence). The V and J ends lost 4 bases and 3 bases, in that order; junction bases with no gene match: 6. The CDR3 spans 15 residues. The CDR3 sequence is CASSPQGGSNEKLFF. In DNA, the CDR3 is TGTGCCAGCAGCCCCCAGGGGGGATCTAATGAAAAACTGTTTTTT.

This chain links TRBV4-1 with TRBJ1-1; TRBD1 matches at 8 bases. The germline V gene encodes CDR1 MGHRA and CDR2 YSYEKL. The CDR3 loop spans 14 amino acids. V trimming: 2 bases; J trimming: 6 bases; junction bases outside the gene matches: 5. The CDR3 DNA is TGCGCCAGCAGCCAACTCGGGACAGGTTCTGAAGCTTTCTTT. The encoded protein is CASSQLGTGSEAFF.

This sequence joins TRBV19 and TRBJ2-7; 8 positions match TRBD1. Germline loops: CDR1 LNHDA, CDR2 SQIVND (reference sequence). This CDR3 is 14 amino acids long. Unmatched junction bases numbered 13, after V lost 5 bases and J lost 10 bases. In DNA, the CDR3 is TGTGCCAGTAGTGAGGACAGGGACGCCGGTAGACAGTACTTC. This sequence encodes CASSEDRDAGRQYF.

The rearrangement uses TRBV7-9 and TRBJ1-4; D is possibly TRBD1 (5 bases). Trimming cost V 4 bases and J 8 bases, with 20 bases left between them. The CDR3 is made up of 16 amino acids. The germline CDR1 and CDR2 sequences are SEHNR and FQNEAQ (reference sequence). CDR3 coding DNA: TGTGCCAGCAGCTCCGACCTGTTTGGGGGAGGCGAAAAACTGTTTTTT. The encoded protein is CASSSDLFGGGEKLFF.

V and J are TRBV19 and TRBJ2-3, with no clear D. The V gene lost 3 bases and the J gene lost 2 bases, with 12 bases spanning the gap. Germline CDR1 and CDR2: LNHDA and SQIVND (reference sequence). The CDR3 spans 15 residues. The CDR3 coding sequence is TGTGCCAGTAGTATCTCCCGCGACTCCACAGATACGCAGTATTTT. Encoded protein: CASSISRDSTDTQYF.

As concerns this clone: The junction and the germline gene differ at one end; a read error may be behind it. This chain joins TRBV7-9 and TRBJ2-1, with a possible D match to TRBD2 (7 bases). Germline V CDR1 and CDR2: SEHNR, FQNEAQ (reference sequence). The CDR3 contains 12 residues. DNA for the CDR3: TGTGCCAGCAGCTTAGCCCCCGGGGGGCTGGTCTTC. The encoded protein is CASSLAPGGLVF.

The chain links TRBV19 to TRBJ1-2; D not resolved. The CDR3 has 14 amino acids. Germline V gene sequence: CDR1 LNHDA, CDR2 SQIVND (reference sequence). Trimming shortened V by 3 bases and J by 0 bases, and 8 bases separated the two germline ends. The CDR3 DNA follows: TGTGCCAGTAGTATTGGAACAGCTAACTATGGCTACACCTTC. This encodes CASSIGTANYGYTF.

The chain carries TRBV6-4 and TRBJ2-3; possibly TRBD2 for D (7 bases). The germline CDR1 and CDR2 sequences are MRHNA and SNTAGT. Trimming pared 2 bases from V and 0 bases from J, leaving 12 bases between. The CDR3 is 16 amino acids. The CDR3 loop reads CASSDGGGGSTDTQYF. The CDR3, as DNA: TGTGCCAGCAGTGACGGGGGCGGGGGAAGCACAGATACGCAGTATTTT.

This clone was seen once. V usage is TRBV6-5 and J usage is TRBJ1-2, with a tentative D call TRBD1 (6 bases). Germline loops: CDR1 MNHEY, CDR2 SVGAGI. Trimming removed 7 bases from V and 4 bases from J, with 13 bases in between. The CDR3 has 13 amino acids. For the CDR3, the DNA is TGTGCCAGCAAGAGACAGGAACCCTATGGCTACACCTTC. Its protein product is CASKRQEPYGYTF.

This clone was detected only a few times. V and J are TRBV2 and TRBJ1-5; no reliable D call. Germline CDR1 SNHLY, CDR2 FYNNEI. CDR3 length: 16 amino acids. V was pared by 3 bases and J by 0 bases, with 12 bases between. CDR3 loop: CASSDPRAVSNQPQHF. In DNA, the CDR3 is TGTGCCAGCAGTGACCCTCGAGCGGTTAGCAATCAGCCCCAGCATTTT.

V and J are TRBV1 and TRBJ1-2. TRBV1 is listed as a pseudogene. The CDR3 runs to 14 residues. The DNA for the CDR3 is TGCACCAGCAGCCTGGAGAACGCCAACTATGGCTACACCTTC. Its protein product is CTSSLENANYGYTF.

The rearrangement uses TRBV6-5 and TRBJ1-2; no definite D call. The CDR3 runs 13 residues. Germline V gene data show CDR1 as MNHEY and CDR2 as SVGAGI. Trimming took 0 bases from V and 2 from J, leaving 4 bases between them. In nucleotides, the CDR3 is TGTGCCAGCAGTTACTCGAGCAACTATGGCTACACCTTC. This translates into CASSYSSNYGYTF.

The rearrangement uses TRBV10-3 and TRBJ2-2; the match to TRBD2 covers 10 bases. V gave up 4 bases and J gave up 5 bases; unmatched junction bases: 1. Germline CDR1 reads ENHRY; CDR2 reads SYGVKD. There are 14 residues in the CDR3. The CDR3 loop reads CAISVLAGTGELFF. CDR3 nucleotide sequence: TGTGCCATCAGTGTACTAGCGGGGACCGGGGAGCTGTTTTTT.

The V call is TRBV6-5, the J call TRBJ1-1; D may be TRBD1 (5 bases). Trimming took off 7 bases at V and 8 bases at J, with 11 bases between the two ends. This CDR3 contains 11 residues. Germline CDR1 reads MNHEY; CDR2 reads SVGAGI. The DNA for the CDR3 is TGTGCCAGCAAGCGGGGCGGGGAAGCTTTCTTT. Translation: CASKRGGEAFF.

This clone appeared a single time. The rearrangement uses TRBV29-1 and TRBJ2-5, with a possible D match to TRBD2 (6 bases). V was clipped by 5 bases and J by 2 bases, with 18 bases between them. This CDR3 has 15 residues. Germline CDR1 SQVTM, CDR2 ANQGSEA. This chain's CDR3 is CSVLSVRGPQETQYF. CDR3 bases: TGCAGCGTTCTCTCCGTGCGGGGTCCTCAAGAGACCCAGTACTTC.

The chain carries TRBV11-2 and TRBJ2-7, with a weak D call TRBD1 (6 bases). V was cut by 2 bases and J by 4 bases, with 12 bases left in between. CDR3 length equals 14 residues. The germline gives CDR1 SGHAT, CDR2 FQNNGV. For the CDR3, the DNA is TGTGCCAGCAGCTTACTACAGGGAGCATACGAGCAGTACTTC. Protein sequence: CASSLLQGAYEQYF.

This sequence joins TRBV5-4 and TRBJ2-1; D gene ambiguous. The V end was cut by 0 bases, the J end by 0 bases, with 7 bases between. Germline V gene sequence: CDR1 SGHNT, CDR2 YYREEE (reference sequence). The CDR3 covers 15 residues. The CDR3 DNA is TGTGCCAGCAGCTTGGGCACGAGCTCCTACAATGAGCAGTTCTTC. It yields the protein CASSLGTSSYNEQFF.

This chain connects TRBV27 to TRBJ2-3, with D perhaps matching TRBD2 (6 bases). The CDR3 length is 14 residues. Between the trimmed V and J ends, which lost 5 bases and 2 bases, there was a span of 11 bases. In germline, CDR1 is MNHEY, CDR2 SMNVEV (reference sequence). CDR3 DNA sequence: TGTGCCAGCAGTCTGACTAGTAACACAGATACGCAGTATTTT. Translated: CASSLTSNTDTQYF.

The V and J genes are TRBV5-1 and TRBJ2-3; the match to TRBD1 covers 10 bases. Germline V CDR1 and CDR2: SGHRS, YFSETQ. The CDR3 is made up of 17 amino acids. V shed 0 bases, J shed 1 base, and the junction held 5 bases outside the gene matches. CDR3 amino acids: CASSLETGGVGTDTQYF. The CDR3 DNA follows: TGCGCCAGCAGCTTGGAGACAGGGGGCGTGGGCACAGATACGCAGTATTTT.

The rearrangement links TRBV29-1 to TRBJ1-5; 7 nucleotides match TRBD1. The CDR3 consists of 13 residues. Germline loops: CDR1 SQVTM, CDR2 ANQGSEA. With V trimmed by 5 bases and J by 4 bases, 5 bases remained unmatched. CDR3 nucleotides: TGCAGCGTTAAAAGGGGGCTTAATCAGCCCCAGCATTTT. Its translation: CSVKRGLNQPQHF. The variable domain in full, completed from reference TRBV29-1 and TRBJ1-5, reads SAVISQKPSRDICQRGTSLTIQCQVDSQVTMMFWYRQQPGQSLTLIATANQGSEATYESGFVIDKFPISRPNLTFSTLTVSNMSPEDSSIYLCSVKRGLNQPQHFGDGTRLSIL.

This clone was counted a single time. The V gene is TRBV5-6, the J gene TRBJ2-2; a possible D gene is TRBD2 (7 bases). V was pared by 2 bases and J by 5 bases, with 16 bases between. The CDR3 covers 16 residues. Per the germline V gene, CDR1 is SGHDT and CDR2 is YYEEEE. CDR3 amino acids: CASSFWGGAGTGELFF. CDR3 nucleotide sequence: TGTGCCAGCAGCTTCTGGGGGGGCGCCGGGACCGGGGAGCTGTTTTTT.

The chain recombines TRBV2 with TRBJ2-1; 9 bases match TRBD1. There are 17 residues in the CDR3. Germline V gene data show CDR1 as SNHLY and CDR2 as FYNNEI. V gave up 4 bases and J gave up 4 bases; unmatched junction bases: 11. CDR3 sequence: CASSAPGQGSTYNEQFF. As DNA, the CDR3 is TGTGCCAGCAGTGCCCCGGGACAGGGATCTACTTACAATGAGCAGTTCTTC.